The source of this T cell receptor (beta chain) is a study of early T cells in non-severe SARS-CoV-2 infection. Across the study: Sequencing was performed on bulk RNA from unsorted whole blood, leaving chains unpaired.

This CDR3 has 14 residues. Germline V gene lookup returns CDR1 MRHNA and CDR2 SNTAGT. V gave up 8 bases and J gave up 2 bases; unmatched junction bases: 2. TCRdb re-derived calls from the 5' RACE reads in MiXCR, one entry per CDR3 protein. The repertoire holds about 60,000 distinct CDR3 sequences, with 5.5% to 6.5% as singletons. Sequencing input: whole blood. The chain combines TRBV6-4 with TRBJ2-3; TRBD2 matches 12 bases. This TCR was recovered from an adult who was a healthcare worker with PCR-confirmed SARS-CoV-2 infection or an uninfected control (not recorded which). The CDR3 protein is CASASGGATDTQYF. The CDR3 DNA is TGTGCCAGCGCTAGCGGGGGGGCCACAGATACGCAGTATTTT.